These T cell receptor beta chains were read from a single sample in a study of blood T cell repertoires in COVID-19. The method was immunoSEQ multiplex PCR; TCRdb's version includes in-frame clones alone and lacks a portion of them. The top ten hold about 4.2% of the sample, which has approximately 280,000 clones, approximately 90% seen once. Sequencing was carried out using peripheral blood. These receptors came from a man between 35 and 55 years old with acute or convalescent COVID-19. Each CDR3 is given with its conserved first and last residue. Each record gives: D gene, V gene, clone size, J gene, CDR3 protein, CDR3 DNA. The D gene is left open where the match is weak. The size entry is marked missing in some rows and otherwise reads once, few, many or a size class.

D gene: -; V gene: TRBV3-1/TRBV3-2; clone size: -; J gene: TRBJ2-3; CDR3 protein: CASSQVLSTDTQYF; CDR3 DNA: TGTGCCAGCAGCCAAGTTCTCTCGACAGATACGCAGTATTTT
D gene: TRBD2; V gene: TRBV7-2; clone size: -; J gene: TRBJ2-3; CDR3 protein: CASSLNSGGFIGTDTQYF; CDR3 DNA: TGTGCCAGCAGCTTGAATAGCGGGGGGTTCATCGGGACAGATACGCAGTATTTT
D gene: -; V gene: TRBV2; clone size: -; J gene: TRBJ1-2; CDR3 protein: CASSVAGNYGYTF; CDR3 DNA: TGTGCCAGCAGTGTGGCGGGGAACTATGGCTACACCTTC
D gene: -; V gene: TRBV19; clone size: -; J gene: TRBJ1-6; CDR3 protein: CASSIRAGLQGSPLHF; CDR3 DNA: TGTGCCAGTAGTATAAGGGCAGGGCTCCAAGGTTCACCCCTCCACTTT
D gene: -; V gene: TRBV9; clone size: -; J gene: TRBJ1-1; CDR3 protein: CASSAEQLMNTEAFF; CDR3 DNA: TGTGCCAGCAGCGCCGAACAGCTCATGAACACTGAAGCTTTCTTT
D gene: -; V gene: TRBV10-3; clone size: -; J gene: TRBJ1-3; CDR3 protein: CAISVEGSGNTIYF; CDR3 DNA: TGTGCCATCAGTGTGGAGGGGTCTGGAAACACCATATATTTT
D gene: -; V gene: TRBV7-9; clone size: -; J gene: TRBJ2-5; CDR3 protein: CASSLVGAGVETQYF; CDR3 DNA: TGTGCCAGCAGCTTAGTTGGGGCCGGAGTGGAGACCCAGTACTTC
D gene: TRBD1; V gene: TRBV15; clone size: -; J gene: TRBJ2-4; CDR3 protein: CATSRALQGLAKNIQYF; CDR3 DNA: TGCGCCACCAGCAGAGCACTACAGGGGTTGGCCAAAAACATTCAGTACTTC
D gene: TRBD2; V gene: TRBV12-5; clone size: -; J gene: TRBJ2-7; CDR3 protein: CASGLSVAGFNEQYF; CDR3 DNA: TGTGCTAGTGGTTTGAGCGTAGCGGGGTTCAACGAGCAGTACTTC
D gene: -; V gene: TRBV30; clone size: -; J gene: TRBJ2-2; CDR3 protein: CAWSEQVDGELFF; CDR3 DNA: TGTGCCTGGAGTGAACAGGTGGACGGGGAGCTGTTTTTT
D gene: -; V gene: TRBV30; clone size: -; J gene: TRBJ1-1; CDR3 protein: CAWTLGRVNTEAFF; CDR3 DNA: TGTGCCTGGACCTTAGGGCGGGTTAACACTGAAGCTTTCTTT
D gene: -; V gene: TRBV11-2; clone size: -; J gene: TRBJ2-2; CDR3 protein: CASSFGQAGTGELFF; CDR3 DNA: TGTGCCAGCAGCTTTGGGCAGGCGGGGACCGGGGAGCTGTTTTTT
D gene: -; V gene: TRBV20-1; clone size: -; J gene: TRBJ1-1; CDR3 protein: CSAVAGFEAFF; CDR3 DNA: TGCAGTGCTGTAGCGGGTTTTGAAGCTTTCTTT
D gene: -; V gene: TRBV29-1; clone size: -; J gene: TRBJ2-2; CDR3 protein: CSMRQGNTGELFF; CDR3 DNA: TGCAGCATGCGCCAGGGGAACACCGGGGAGCTGTTTTTT
D gene: -; V gene: TRBV5-1; clone size: -; J gene: TRBJ2-3; CDR3 protein: CASSPTTSTDTQYF; CDR3 DNA: TGCGCCAGCAGCCCGACAACTAGCACAGATACGCAGTATTTT
D gene: TRBD1; V gene: TRBV29-1; clone size: few; J gene: TRBJ1-1; CDR3 protein: CSVGQGPPEAFF; CDR3 DNA: TGCAGCGTTGGACAGGGACCCCCTGAAGCTTTCTTT
D gene: -; V gene: TRBV12-3/TRBV12-4; clone size: -; J gene: TRBJ1-1; CDR3 protein: CASTSSGGTEAFF; CDR3 DNA: TGTGCCAGCACTTCTTCGGGGGGCACTGAAGCTTTCTTT
D gene: -; V gene: TRBV11-2; clone size: -; J gene: TRBJ2-2; CDR3 protein: CASSFLPRDGELFF; CDR3 DNA: TGTGCCAGCAGCTTTCTACCCCGGGACGGGGAGCTGTTTTTT
D gene: -; V gene: TRBV13; clone size: -; J gene: TRBJ2-7; CDR3 protein: CASSVGHSYEQYF; CDR3 DNA: TGTGCCAGCAGCGTAGGCCACTCCTACGAGCAGTACTTC
D gene: TRBD1; V gene: TRBV24-1; clone size: -; J gene: TRBJ1-2; CDR3 protein: CATSASPGQASSNYGYTF; CDR3 DNA: TGTGCCACCAGTGCATCACCGGGACAGGCCTCATCTAACTATGGCTACACCTTC
D gene: TRBD1; V gene: TRBV7-2; clone size: once; J gene: TRBJ1-4; CDR3 protein: CASSLTGVREKLFF; CDR3 DNA: TGTGCCAGCAGCCTGACAGGGGTTCGGGAAAAACTGTTTTTT
D gene: TRBD1; V gene: TRBV2; clone size: -; J gene: TRBJ1-6; CDR3 protein: CASSLDRGKSPLHF; CDR3 DNA: TGTGCCAGCAGCTTGGACAGGGGCAAGTCACCCCTCCACTTT
D gene: -; V gene: TRBV7-9; clone size: -; J gene: TRBJ1-2; CDR3 protein: CASSRARRGSTYGYTF; CDR3 DNA: TGTGCCAGCAGCCGAGCTCGTAGGGGAAGTACCTATGGCTACACCTTC
D gene: TRBD1; V gene: TRBV24-1; clone size: once; J gene: TRBJ2-7; CDR3 protein: CATSDSRDRVYEQYF; CDR3 DNA: TGTGCCACCAGTGATTCTAGGGACAGGGTGTACGAGCAGTACTTC
D gene: TRBD1; V gene: TRBV9; clone size: -; J gene: TRBJ2-1; CDR3 protein: CASSEGTGPNEQFF; CDR3 DNA: TGTGCCAGCAGCGAGGGGACAGGGCCAAATGAGCAGTTCTTC
D gene: -; V gene: TRBV10-3; clone size: -; J gene: TRBJ2-4; CDR3 protein: CATGTGVLAKNIQYF; CDR3 DNA: TGTGCCACAGGAACAGGAGTTCTAGCCAAAAACATTCAGTACTTC
D gene: -; V gene: TRBV9; clone size: -; J gene: TRBJ2-3; CDR3 protein: CASRQGSSDTQYF; CDR3 DNA: TGTGCCAGCAGACAGGGCTCTTCGGATACGCAGTATTTT
D gene: -; V gene: TRBV30; clone size: -; J gene: TRBJ2-2; CDR3 protein: CAWSSGSSGPNTGELFF; CDR3 DNA: TGTGCCTGGAGCTCCGGCAGTAGCGGACCGAACACCGGGGAGCTGTTTTTT
D gene: -; V gene: TRBV6-5; clone size: -; J gene: TRBJ2-4; CDR3 protein: CASSYSRRENIQYF; CDR3 DNA: TGTGCCAGCAGTTACTCTCGACGGGAAAACATTCAGTACTTC
D gene: -; V gene: TRBV5-1; clone size: -; J gene: TRBJ2-7; CDR3 protein: CASSFRKGGEGSYEQYF; CDR3 DNA: TGCGCCAGCAGCTTCCGTAAAGGCGGCGAGGGCTCCTACGAGCAGTACTTC
D gene: -; V gene: TRBV6-5; clone size: -; J gene: TRBJ2-3; CDR3 protein: CASSTISREADTQYF; CDR3 DNA: TGTGCCAGCAGTACCATTTCGAGGGAGGCAGATACGCAGTATTTT